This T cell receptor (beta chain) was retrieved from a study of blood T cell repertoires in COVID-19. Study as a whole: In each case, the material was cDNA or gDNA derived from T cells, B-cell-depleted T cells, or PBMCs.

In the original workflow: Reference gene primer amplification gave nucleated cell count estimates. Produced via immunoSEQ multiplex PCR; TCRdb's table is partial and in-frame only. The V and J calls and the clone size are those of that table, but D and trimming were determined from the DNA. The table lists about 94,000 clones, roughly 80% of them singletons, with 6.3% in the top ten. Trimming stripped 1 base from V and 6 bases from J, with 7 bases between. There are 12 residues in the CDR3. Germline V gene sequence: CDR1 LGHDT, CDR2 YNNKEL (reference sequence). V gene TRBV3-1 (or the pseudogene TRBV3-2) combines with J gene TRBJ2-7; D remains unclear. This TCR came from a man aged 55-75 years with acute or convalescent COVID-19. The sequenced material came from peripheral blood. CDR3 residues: CASSQGSREQYF. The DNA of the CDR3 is TGTGCCAGCAGCCAAGGGAGTCGCGAGCAGTACTTC.